This T cell receptor beta chain is from a study of CD8+ T cells in alopecia areata. This clone has more than one count but fewer than ten. Sequencing relied on a cDNA template that was reverse transcribed from extracted RNA. Method: immunoSEQ multiplex PCR; TCRdb's copy keeps in-frame clones and lacks some. The sample has 110,000 or so clones; 55% to 60% are singletons. Germline CDR1 SQVTM, CDR2 ANQGSEA. V shed 4 bases, J shed 1 base, and the junction held 1 base outside the gene matches. This CDR3 has 13 amino acids. The receptor's source is a human donor with alopecia areata. The source material was NKG2D-low CD8+ T cells sorted from blood. This sequence joins TRBV29-1 and TRBJ2-1; TRBD1 agrees at 7 bases. CDR3 bases: TGCAGCGTTGCCAGGGGGTCCTACAATGAGCAGTTCTTC. Its protein product is CSVARGSYNEQFF.